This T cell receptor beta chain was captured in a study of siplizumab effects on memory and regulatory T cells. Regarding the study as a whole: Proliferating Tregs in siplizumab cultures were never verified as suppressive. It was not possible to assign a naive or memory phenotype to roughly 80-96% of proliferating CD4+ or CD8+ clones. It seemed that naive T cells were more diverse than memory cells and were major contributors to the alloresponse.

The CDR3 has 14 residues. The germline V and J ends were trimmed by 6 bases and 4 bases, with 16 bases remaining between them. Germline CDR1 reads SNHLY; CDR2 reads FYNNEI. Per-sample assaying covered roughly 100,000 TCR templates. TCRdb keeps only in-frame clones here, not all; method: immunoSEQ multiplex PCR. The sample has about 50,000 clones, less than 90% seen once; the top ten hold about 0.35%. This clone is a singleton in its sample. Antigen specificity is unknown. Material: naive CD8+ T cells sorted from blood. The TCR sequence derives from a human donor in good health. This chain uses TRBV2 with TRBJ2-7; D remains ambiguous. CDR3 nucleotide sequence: TGTGCCAGCAGGTTATTAGTGACTCCTTACGAGCAGTACTTC. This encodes CASRLLVTPYEQYF.